The clone carrying this T cell receptor beta chain was detected once. The V end was cut by 5 bases, the J end by 4 bases, with 9 bases between. The CDR3 extends over 13 amino acids. The V gene's germline CDR1 is SGHNT and CDR2 YENEEA. Only in-frame clones appear in the TCRdb table, and some are missing; sequencing was by immunoSEQ multiplex PCR. This sample has roughly 80,000 clones, with about 85% found just once. This sample was included in a study of blood T cell repertoires in COVID-19. Sequenced sample: peripheral blood. The clonotype originates from a human donor in a cohort sampled during active COVID-19. This chain uses TRBV11-3 with TRBJ2-1, with D perhaps matching TRBD1 (6 bases). DNA for the CDR3: TGTGCCAGCAGCGGGACACCATACAATGAGCAGTTCTTC. This codes for CASSGTPYNEQFF.